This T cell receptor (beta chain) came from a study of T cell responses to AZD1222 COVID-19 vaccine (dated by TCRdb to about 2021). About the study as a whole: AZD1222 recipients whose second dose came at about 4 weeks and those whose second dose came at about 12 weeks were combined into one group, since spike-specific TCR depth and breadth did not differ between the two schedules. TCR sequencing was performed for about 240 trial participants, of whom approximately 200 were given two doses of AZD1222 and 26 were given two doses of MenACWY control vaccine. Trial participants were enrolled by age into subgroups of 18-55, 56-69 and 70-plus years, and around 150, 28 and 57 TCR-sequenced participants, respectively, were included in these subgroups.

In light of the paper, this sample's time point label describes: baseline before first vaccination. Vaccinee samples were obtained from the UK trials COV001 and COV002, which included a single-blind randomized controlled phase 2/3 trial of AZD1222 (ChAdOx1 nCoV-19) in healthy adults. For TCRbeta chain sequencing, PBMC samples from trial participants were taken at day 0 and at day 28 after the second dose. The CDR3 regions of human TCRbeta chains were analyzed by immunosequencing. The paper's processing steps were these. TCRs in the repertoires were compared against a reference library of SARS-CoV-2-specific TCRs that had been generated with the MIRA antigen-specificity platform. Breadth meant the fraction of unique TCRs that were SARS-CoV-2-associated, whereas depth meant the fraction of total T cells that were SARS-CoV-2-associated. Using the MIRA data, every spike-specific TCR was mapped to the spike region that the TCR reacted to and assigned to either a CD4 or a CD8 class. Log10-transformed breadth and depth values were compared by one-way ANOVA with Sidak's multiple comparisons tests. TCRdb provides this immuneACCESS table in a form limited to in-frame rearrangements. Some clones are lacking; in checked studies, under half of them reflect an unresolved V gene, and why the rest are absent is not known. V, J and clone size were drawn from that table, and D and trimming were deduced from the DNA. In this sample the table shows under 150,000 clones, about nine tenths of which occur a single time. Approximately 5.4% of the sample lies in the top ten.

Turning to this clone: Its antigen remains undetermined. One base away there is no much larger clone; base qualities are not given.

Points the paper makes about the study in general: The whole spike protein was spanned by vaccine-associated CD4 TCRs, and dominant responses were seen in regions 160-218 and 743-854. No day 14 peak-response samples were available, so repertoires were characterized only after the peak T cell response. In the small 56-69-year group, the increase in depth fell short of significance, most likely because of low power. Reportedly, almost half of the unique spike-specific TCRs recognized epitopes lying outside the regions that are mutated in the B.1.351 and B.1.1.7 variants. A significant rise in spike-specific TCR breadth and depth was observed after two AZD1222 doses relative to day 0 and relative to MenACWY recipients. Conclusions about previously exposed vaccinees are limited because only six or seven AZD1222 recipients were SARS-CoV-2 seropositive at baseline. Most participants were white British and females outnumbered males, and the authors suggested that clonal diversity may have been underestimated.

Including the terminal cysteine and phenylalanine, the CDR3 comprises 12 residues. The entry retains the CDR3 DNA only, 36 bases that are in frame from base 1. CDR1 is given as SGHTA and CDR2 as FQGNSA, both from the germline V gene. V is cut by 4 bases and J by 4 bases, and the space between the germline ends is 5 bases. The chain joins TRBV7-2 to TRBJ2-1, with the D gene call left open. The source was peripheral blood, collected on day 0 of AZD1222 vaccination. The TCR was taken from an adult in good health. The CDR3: CASSSPYNEQFF. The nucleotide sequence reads TGTGCCAGCAGCTCACCATACAATGAGCAGTTCTTC.